Listed below are T cell receptor beta chains from one sample, sequenced in a study of CD8+CD57+ T cells in acquired aplastic anemia. A single record per CDR3 protein comes from TCRdb applying MiXCR to the reads. The sample has 150,000 or so distinct CDR3 sequences; about half are singletons. Sequences were obtained from sorted CD4+, CD8+, or CD8+CD57+ T cells (not recorded which) from PBMCs. All receptors derive from a human donor with aplastic anemia. The CDR3 runs from the conserved cysteine through the conserved F or W. The D gene is left open where the match is weak. Some rows have no size entry. The others give once, few or many, or a class for an expanded clone.

D gene | J gene | V gene | clone size | CDR3 protein | CDR3 DNA
TRBD2 | TRBJ2-2 | TRBV20-1 | . | CSARGGTSGELFF | TGCAGTGCTAGAGGGGGGACTAGCGGGGAGCTGTTTTTT
. | TRBJ1-1 | TRBV12-3/TRBV12-4 | many | CASTFWRGASNTEAFF | TGTGCCAGCACCTTTTGGAGGGGGGCCTCGAACACTGAAGCTTTCTTT
. | TRBJ1-1 | TRBV20-1 | many | CSAYRDNMNTEAFF | TGCAGTGCTTATCGAGACAACATGAACACTGAAGCTTTCTTT
TRBD2 | TRBJ2-1 | TRBV24-1 | . | CATSGTGTSGRAF | TGTGCCACCAGCGGAACTGGGACTAGCGGGAGGGCCTTC
. | TRBJ2-2 | TRBV19 | many | CASSIWGSAGELFF | TGTGCCAGTAGTATATGGGGAAGCGCCGGGGAGCTGTTTTTT
TRBD1 | TRBJ2-1 | TRBV20-1 | . | CSARRDRGANEQFF | TGCAGTGCTCGTCGGGACAGGGGAGCGAATGAGCAGTTCTTC
. | TRBJ2-7 | TRBV2 | . | CASTPWTPTYEQYF | TGTGCCAGCACCCCCTGGACCCCTACCTACGAGCAGTACTTC
TRBD2 | TRBJ2-1 | TRBV2 | many | CASSAASGGRYNEQFF | TGTGCCAGCAGTGCGGCTAGCGGGGGCCGTTACAATGAGCAGTTCTTC
. | TRBJ2-7 | TRBV12-3/TRBV12-4 | . | CASSDSLNYEQYF | TGTGCCAGCTCGGATAGCCTAAACTACGAGCAGTACTTC
. | TRBJ1-5 | TRBV19 | . | CASSSGTSLYSNQPQHF | TGTGCCAGTAGTTCCGGGACAAGTCTTTATAGCAATCAGCCCCAGCATTTT